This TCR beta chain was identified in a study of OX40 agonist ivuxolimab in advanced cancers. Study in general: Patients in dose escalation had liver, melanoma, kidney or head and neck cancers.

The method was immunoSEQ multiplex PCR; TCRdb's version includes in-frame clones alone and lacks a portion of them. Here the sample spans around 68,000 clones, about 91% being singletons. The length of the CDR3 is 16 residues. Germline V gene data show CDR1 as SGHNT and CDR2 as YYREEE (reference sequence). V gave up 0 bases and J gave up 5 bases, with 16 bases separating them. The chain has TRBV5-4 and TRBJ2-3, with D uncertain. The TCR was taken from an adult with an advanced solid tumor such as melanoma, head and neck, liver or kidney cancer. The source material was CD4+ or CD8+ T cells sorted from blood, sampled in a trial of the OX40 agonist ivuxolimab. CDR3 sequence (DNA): TGTGCCAGCAGCTTGGAGATAGGCCCCAAGGGAGATACGCAGTATTTT. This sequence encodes CASSLEIGPKGDTQYF.